The source of this T cell receptor beta chain is a study of T cells after posttransplantation cyclophosphamide (dated by TCRdb to about 2016). Study-level background: T cell repertoire reconstitution was tracked by TRB sequencing after myeloablative bone marrow transplantation in which posttransplantation cyclophosphamide was used as GVHD prophylaxis. Antigen receptor sequencing was done on samples from about 34 PTCy-treated patients and from roughly 15 related bone marrow donors of those patients. Blood from all 35 or so PTCy patients who had 1-year posttransplant specimens underwent TRB sequencing. In 3 patients, TRB sequencing was also performed on up to roughly 3 more blood samples taken 2 to 5.2 years after transplant, and in several patients, pretransplant blood was also TRB-sequenced. TRA and TRB clonality were tightly correlated in several samples, so subsequent TCR analyses focused on TRB only. Public TRB sequences were compared against a database of over 3,600 sequences linked to responses to pathogens, tumor antigens, self-antigens and alloantigens. Results and caveats for the whole study, not just this receptor: Across more than 35 patients, recipient CMV seropositivity and CMV reactivation were highly associated with TRB clonality; PTCy diversity was similar to CNI/methotrexate controls. Donor-recipient similarity was low at 1-2 months but rose over the first year, and later blood repertoires were often dominated by donor CD8+ memory clones. The TRB repertoires of T cells infiltrating skin or the GI tract showed only limited overlap with the TRB repertoires found in blood.

A word on this clone: Its antigen is currently not known. The junction departs from the called germline gene at one end, perhaps through a read error.

A control cohort of more than ten patients who had been given myeloablative marrow transplants with methotrexate plus a calcineurin inhibitor was sampled 1 year after transplant. Peripheral blood and bone marrow mononuclear cells were isolated by Ficoll-Hypaque density centrifugation and cryopreserved. Genomic DNA was the input for TRB sequencing, which was run either with the immunoSEQ assay at survey resolution or with the hsTCRB kit. The authors' pipeline ran thus. Initial read processing used immunoSEQ software, and repertoire analyses used the LymphoSeq R package. For each TRB dataset, clonality was calculated as 1 minus normalized Shannon entropy, and the Gini coefficient was computed as well. To infer phenotypes in unsorted samples, TRB sequences from sorted subsets of the recipient or donor were mapped onto the unsorted samples of the same recipient. TCRdb obtained this table from immuneACCESS and retained in-frame rearrangements with V and J assigned. These tables miss some clones; where compared with another copy, unresolved V genes account for less than half of the shortfall, and the remainder is unexplained. V and J calls and clone size are given by that table; D and trimming were obtained from the DNA. This sample is represented by about 16,000 clones; over 75% of them were singletons. The biggest ten clones account for 3.5% of the sample.

This sequence originates from a male patient aged 50 or older who received an allogeneic stem cell transplant from an unrelated donor, was CMV-positive, and had chronic GVHD only. Because of the transplant, the T cells may be the graft donor's rather than the patient's own. Here the sequenced sample was PBMCs, taken after an allogeneic stem cell transplant with a calcineurin inhibitor and methotrexate.

The bases read TGTGCCAGCAGCGAGGCTAGCGGGGGAGCCCTCTTC. This yields the protein CASSEASGGALF. This receptor chain uses TRBV5-4 and TRBJ2-7; the central 10 bases match TRBD2. The CDR3 has 12 amino acids, counting the end cysteine and phenylalanine. CDR3 DNA only is kept here, 36 bases in frame from base 1. CDR1 and CDR2 (SGHNT, YYREEE) derive from the germline V gene (reference sequence). When the CDR3 is completed using the reference TRBV5-4 and TRBJ2-7 genes on either side, the full variable domain is ETGVTQSPTHLIKTRGQQVTLRCSSQSGHNTVSWYQQALGQGPQFIFQYYREEENGRGNFPPRFSGLQFPNYSSELNVNALELDDSALYLCASSEASGGALFGPGTRLTVT.